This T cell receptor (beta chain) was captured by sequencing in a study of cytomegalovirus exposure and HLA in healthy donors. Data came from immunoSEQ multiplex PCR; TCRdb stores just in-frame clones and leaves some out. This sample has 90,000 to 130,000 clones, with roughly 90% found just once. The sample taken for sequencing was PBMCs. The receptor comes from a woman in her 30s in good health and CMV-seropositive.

The CDR3 DNA reads as TGTGCCAGCAGTTTAGATACAGGGTATGGTACAGATACGCAGTATTTT. Protein product: CASSLDTGYGTDTQYF. The chain employs TRBV27 and TRBJ2-3, with D perhaps matching TRBD1 (6 bases). V was cut by 2 bases and J by 3 bases, with 15 bases left in between. Germline CDR1 MNHEY, CDR2 SMNVEV (reference sequence). The CDR3 sequence is 16 residues long.